A selection of T cell receptor beta chains follows, all from one sample in a study of cytomegalovirus exposure and HLA in healthy donors. The protocol was immunoSEQ multiplex PCR, while the TCRdb copy is restricted to in-frame clones and leaves out a portion. Here the sample spans 130,000 or so clones, approximately 87% being singletons. Input material: PBMCs. The receptor source for this set is a woman in her 30s in good health and CMV-seronegative. The conserved cysteine and the conserved F or W are not part of the CDR3 here. D genes are given only for firm matches.

V,D,J,CDR3
TRBV10-3,-,TRBJ2-7,AISESKGQGDSYEQY
TRBV4-1,TRBD1,TRBJ1-2,ASSQRSGTGDDYGYT
TRBV28,-,TRBJ1-2,ASSLEELYGYT
TRBV7-9,-,TRBJ1-1,ASSFGGHTEAF
TRBV15,-,TRBJ2-7,ATSRDRGTYEQY
TRBV18,TRBD1,TRBJ1-4,ASSPSGTGNEKLF
TRBV30,-,TRBJ2-1,AYSPGALNNEQF
TRBV6-6,-,TRBJ2-3,ASSFIPDTQY
TRBV19,TRBD2,TRBJ2-7,ASSLGLAGVFDEQY
TRBV30,TRBD1,TRBJ1-3,AWTKGQPSGNTIY
TRBV9,-,TRBJ1-6,ASSPPRGKESYNSPLH
TRBV11-2,-,TRBJ1-1,ASSLGYTAGFNTEAF
TRBV30,TRBD2,-,AWNAGLAGEQY
TRBV7-9,TRBD2,TRBJ2-3,ASSLVAGGLTDTQY
TRBV5-5,-,TRBJ1-2,ASSLGGDSYGYT
TRBV5-1,TRBD1,TRBJ2-7,ASSVSGGYYEQH
TRBV29-1,TRBD2,TRBJ2-5,SERDGPTETQY
TRBV7-2,TRBD1,TRBJ2-1,ASSLATGQGAGEQF
TRBV10-3,-,TRBJ1-6,AISDPGRGNSPLH
TRBV4-1,TRBD2,TRBJ2-3,ASSQSLADTQY
TRBV15,TRBD1,TRBJ2-3,ATSRDQDRGRSDTQY
TRBV7-8,-,TRBJ2-3,ASRAGGLFTDTQY
TRBV29-1,TRBD1,TRBJ2-2,SVESLGRGPGELF
TRBV28,-,TRBJ2-2,ASSFSRGYTGELF
TRBV7-2,TRBD2,TRBJ2-1,ASSRDGLAGFRRDNEQF
TRBV5-1,TRBD1,TRBJ2-7,ASSVSGGYYEQY
TRBV29-1,-,TRBJ2-6,SVSGQGLTSGANVLT
TRBV5-1,TRBD1,TRBJ2-7,ASSSNRGEQY
TRBV19,-,TRBJ2-2,ASSIRSRGNTGELF
TRBV10-3,TRBD1,TRBJ2-7,AISEGGQGAYEQY
TRBV18,TRBD1,TRBJ1-2,ASSQQGADGYT
TRBV4-1,-,TRBJ1-3,ASSQDRGGNSGNTIY
TRBV19,-,TRBJ1-5,ASSTLQGYSNQPQH
TRBV10-3,TRBD1,TRBJ2-7,AISPTGAGEQY
TRBV27,TRBD1,TRBJ1-1,ASSTGTGWNTEAF
TRBV6-1,-,TRBJ2-5,ASSEAQGGQETQY
TRBV9,TRBD2,TRBJ2-7,ASSVREVPYEQY
TRBV27,-,TRBJ2-5,ASSFGGLQETQY
TRBV29-1,TRBD1,TRBJ2-1,SVAVGTGPNEQF
TRBV27,-,TRBJ1-2,ASSPDSHYGYT
TRBV28,TRBD1,TRBJ1-2,ASRGRTGGYGYT
TRBV9,TRBD1,TRBJ1-2,ASSVDETGGPYGYT
TRBV7-9,-,TRBJ2-5,ASSLNGGGGETQY
TRBV28,TRBD1,TRBJ1-1,ASSSYGQGNTEAF
TRBV9,-,TRBJ1-3,ASSVDLSTGNTIY
TRBV4-3,-,TRBJ1-4,ASSHGDREGEKLF
TRBV7-3,TRBD1,TRBJ2-5,ASSSDRGETQY
TRBV10-3,TRBD2,TRBJ2-7,AISGGRGASYEQY